This T cell receptor beta chain was found in a study of T cell changes during pregnancy in multiple sclerosis. CDR3 length equals 14 residues. Germline V gene sequence: CDR1 SGHTA, CDR2 FQGNSA. Trimming shortened V by 5 bases and J by 4 bases, and 11 bases separated the two germline ends. Sequencing was performed with immunoSEQ multiplex PCR; in TCRdb, only in-frame clones are kept and a portion is missing. The table includes around 100,000 clones, 92% detected once. This rearrangement joins TRBV7-2 to TRBJ2-2; D gene uncertain. The clonotype originates from a female donor with multiple sclerosis, enrolled in a pregnancy study. The sequences come from peripheral blood, collected after pregnancy. The CDR3 nucleotides are TGTGCCAGCAGCAGCCAGACTCTCACCGGGGAGCTGTTTTTT. Translation gives CASSSQTLTGELFF. Full variable domain (missing parts from reference TRBV7-2 and TRBJ2-2): GAGVSQSPSNKVTEKGKDVELRCDPISGHTALYWYRQSLGQGLEFLIYFQGNSAPDKSGLPSDRFSAERTGGSVSTLTIQRTQQEDSAVYLCASSSQTLTGELFFGEGSRLTVL.